Shown below are 30 T cell receptor beta chains from a single sample sequenced in a study of graft-versus-host responses after intestinal transplantation. The antigens for these receptors are not known. The assay was immunoSEQ multiplex PCR, and TCRdb's table has in-frame clones only and misses some. The sample lists 50,000 to 55,000 clones, 80% to 90% seen once, with approximately 0.6% in the top ten. The specimen comprised unstimulated CD4+ T cells sorted from spleen or lymph node cells, sampled before transplant. The source is a human donor who was the organ donor for an intestinal transplant.

The V and J genes are TRBV19 and TRBJ1-5; a possible D gene is TRBD1 (5 bases). The CDR3 is 17 amino acids. Trimming pared 3 bases from V and 4 bases from J, leaving 19 bases between. Germline values: CDR1 LNHDA, CDR2 SQIVND (reference sequence). Here the CDR3 reads CASSMGGKRGDNQPQHF. The CDR3 coding sequence is TGTGCCAGTAGTATGGGTGGAAAACGGGGGGATAATCAGCCCCAGCATTTT.

This chain connects TRBV18 to TRBJ2-2, with 12 bases identical to TRBD2. CDR3 size: 17 residues. Germline V CDR1 and CDR2: KGHSH, LQKENI. The trim removed 3 bases at V and 4 bases at J, leaving 6 bases unmatched. The CDR3 bases are TGTGCCAGCTCACCTCGACTAGCGGGAGTGAGCACCGGGGAGCTGTTTTTT. Residues: CASSPRLAGVSTGELFF.

The J gene is TRBJ1-1, the V gene TRBV27, with unresolved D. V shed 1 base and J shed 8 bases, with 5 bases lying between them. The CDR3 is made up of 11 amino acids. Per the germline V gene, CDR1 is MNHEY and CDR2 is SMNVEV (reference sequence). CDR3 nucleotides: TGTGCCAGCAGTTTATATGGCGAAGCTTTCTTT. Its protein product is CASSLYGEAFF.

This clone was seen only once. The chain is built from TRBV9 and TRBJ2-7, with 8 positions matching TRBD2. V lost 4 bases to trimming and J lost 4 bases; unmatched junction nucleotides: 13. CDR3 length: 16 residues. CDR1 is SGDLS and CDR2 is YYNGEE in the germline V gene. The CDR3 nucleotides are TGTGCCAGCAGCCGAACGGGGGTAGCGGGGCTATACGAGCAGTACTTC. Translation: CASSRTGVAGLYEQYF.

This clone has a single count. The chain is built from TRBV9 and TRBJ2-7; 10 positions match TRBD1. The V gene end was trimmed by 2 bases and the J gene end by 2 bases; junction bases not matched to a gene: 1. The CDR3 loop spans 14 amino acids. CDR1 and CDR2 from the germline V gene are SGDLS and YYNGEE. The CDR3 protein is CASSVGQGPYEQYF. The CDR3 nucleotides are TGTGCCAGCAGCGTGGGACAGGGGCCCTACGAGCAGTACTTC.

This clone was recorded only once. J is TRBJ2-2 and V is TRBV18, with a tentative D call TRBD2 (6 bases). The V end lost 1 base, the J end lost 6 bases, and 12 bases lay between the germline ends. Germline V gene data show CDR1 as KGHSH and CDR2 as LQKENI. There are 15 residues in the CDR3. CDR3: CASSPRRERSGELFF. Here the CDR3 DNA reads TGTGCCAGCTCACCACGGCGGGAACGGTCCGGGGAGCTGTTTTTT.

The chain joins TRBV25-1 to TRBJ2-2, with a possible D match to TRBD2 (6 bases). Germline V lookup: CDR1 MGHDK, CDR2 SYGVNS. The CDR3 is 15 amino acids. V dropped 3 bases and J dropped 5 bases, with 13 bases sitting between them. CDR3 nucleotides: TGTGCCAGCAGTGACGACGGGAGAAGGACCGGGGAGCTGTTTTTT. As protein: CASSDDGRRTGELFF. The full variable domain, completed using reference TRBV25-1 and TRBJ2-2, is EADIYQTPRYLVIGTGKKITLECSQTMGHDKMYWYQQDPGMELHLIHYSYGVNSTEKGDLSSESTVSRIRTEHFPLTLESARPSHTSQYLCASSDDGRRTGELFFGEGSRLTVL.

V usage is TRBV9 and J usage is TRBJ1-1; no firm D call. The CDR3 spans 15 residues. Germline CDR1 and CDR2: SGDLS and YYNGEE. V gave up 4 bases and J gave up 0 bases, with 13 bases separating them. The CDR3 reads CASSPSLSMNTEAFF. The CDR3 DNA reads TGTGCCAGCAGCCCTAGTCTCAGTATGAACACTGAAGCTTTCTTT.

This chain uses TRBV21-1 with TRBJ2-1; the listed D gene, TRBD1, was not tested against the DNA. TRBV21-1 is annotated as a pseudogene. The CDR3 is 15 residues long. CDR3 sequence (DNA): TGTGCCAGCAGCAACAGGGTACCGACCGACAATGAGCAGTTCTTC. Protein: CASSNRVPTDNEQFF.

The chain uses TRBV29-1 and TRBJ2-1; 7 nucleotides line up with TRBD2. The J segment lost 15 bases and the V segment lost 1 base, leaving 9 bases of the junction unmatched. The CDR3 runs to 12 residues. In germline, CDR1 is SQVTM, CDR2 ANQGSEA. Written as DNA, the CDR3 is TGCAGCGTTGAAGGGTCTTGGAGGGAGGGGTTCTTC. Amino acid sequence: CSVEGSWREGFF.

This chain connects TRBV10-2 to TRBJ2-3; 7 bases fit TRBD2. The J segment lost 0 bases and the V segment lost 7 bases, leaving 7 bases of the junction unmatched. The CDR3 spans 15 residues. From germline, CDR1 is WSHSY and CDR2 SAAADI. This CDR3 is CASKVGGWSTDTQYF. Written as DNA, the CDR3 is TGCGCCAGCAAGGTGGGGGGGTGGAGCACAGATACGCAGTATTTT.

This rearrangement joins TRBV5-6 to TRBJ2-5, with TRBD2 identical over 13 bases. Trimming cost V 4 bases and J 1 base; bases outside gene matches: 4. The CDR3 covers 16 residues. Per the germline V gene, CDR1 is SGHDT and CDR2 is YYEEEE. The CDR3 reads CASSIGLAGAQETQYF. The CDR3 DNA sequence: TGTGCCAGCAGCATAGGACTAGCGGGAGCCCAAGAGACCCAGTACTTC.

The chain links TRBV5-4 to TRBJ2-7; 9 positions agree with TRBD1. The V segment lost 5 bases and the J segment 2 bases; nucleotides outside the gene matches: 8. CDR1 is SGHNT and CDR2 is YYREEE in the germline V gene (reference sequence). CDR3 length equals 15 residues. This chain's CDR3 is CASSPPGQGAYEQYF. CDR3 bases: TGTGCCAGCAGTCCACCGGGACAGGGTGCCTACGAGCAGTACTTC.

The chain combines TRBV19 with TRBJ2-3; tentative D call: TRBD2 (7 bases). With 10 bases removed from V and 0 bases from J, the gap between germline ends came to 17 bases. The CDR3 is 15 residues long. Per the germline V gene, CDR1 is LNHDA and CDR2 is SQIVND (reference sequence). CDR3 coding DNA: TGTGCCACCGCAGGGGCGGGGGTGAGCACAGATACGCAGTATTTT. The encoded protein is CATAGAGVSTDTQYF.

The chain links TRBV11-2 to TRBJ1-2; D might be TRBD1 (5 bases). Germline V CDR1 and CDR2: SGHAT, FQNNGV. The CDR3 consists of 12 residues. The ends were cut back, 2 bases at V and 7 bases at J, with 8 bases in the middle. CDR3 coding DNA: TGTGCCAGCAGCTTATCAGGGATTGGCTACACCTTC. Residues: CASSLSGIGYTF.

The V gene is TRBV13, the J gene TRBJ2-1; no definite D call. The CDR3 is 13 amino acids. Germline loops: CDR1 PRHDT, CDR2 FYEKMQ (reference sequence). Between the trimmed V and J ends, which lost 3 bases and 3 bases, there was a span of 6 bases. The CDR3 DNA reads as TGTGCCAGCAGCTTTACAGACTACAATGAGCAGTTCTTC. It encodes CASSFTDYNEQFF.

V is TRBV28 and J is TRBJ2-7, with TRBD1 identical over 9 bases. The V gene's germline CDR1 is MDHEN and CDR2 SYDVKM. The CDR3 is 16 residues long. V lost 4 bases and J lost 7; bases outside the gene matches: 14. The CDR3 sequence is CASSSTGTGYRSEQYF. CDR3 nucleotide sequence: TGTGCCAGCAGTTCGACCGGGACAGGGTATCGTTCGGAGCAGTACTTC.

V is TRBV5-5 and J is TRBJ2-1; TRBD2 aligns across 9 bases. The CDR3 has 17 residues. Germline CDR1 SGHKS, CDR2 YYEKEE (reference sequence). V dropped 3 bases and J dropped 9; count of bases not matched to a gene: 16. CDR3 DNA sequence: TGTGCCAGCAGCTCCCAACGATTAGCGGGAGTGACGGGTGAGCAGTTCTTC. The encoded protein is CASSSQRLAGVTGEQFF.

The chain couples TRBV6-1 to TRBJ2-7; 7 bases fit TRBD1. The CDR3 is 14 residues long. The V segment lost 1 base and the J segment 2 bases; nucleotides outside the gene matches: 2. Germline-derived CDR1 and CDR2 are MNHNS and SASEGT. This CDR3 reads CASSEVDRAYEQYF. The CDR3 DNA follows: TGTGCCAGCAGTGAAGTAGACAGGGCCTACGAGCAGTACTTC.

The CDR3 DNA reads TGTGCCAGCAAGCAACTAGCGGGAGGGCCTGATGAGCAGTTCTTC. It specifies CASKQLAGGPDEQFF. V usage is TRBV6-4 and J usage is TRBJ2-1; 13 positions match TRBD2. CDR3 length: 15 residues. CDR1 MRHNA and CDR2 SNTAGT come from the germline V gene. V lost 7 bases and J lost 8; bases outside the gene matches: 8.

The rearrangement links TRBV27 to TRBJ2-7; D possibly corresponds to TRBD1 (6 bases). The CDR3 spans 14 residues. The V gene lost 2 bases and the J gene lost 4 bases, with 12 bases spanning the gap. Germline CDR1 and CDR2: MNHEY and SMNVEV (reference sequence). The DNA of the CDR3 is TGTGCCAGCAGTTTAGGGACACCACTGTACGAGCAGTACTTC. Amino acids: CASSLGTPLYEQYF.

The CDR3 region has the DNA TGTGCCAGCAGCGGCGGGACAGGGGTGTCCGGGGAGCTGTTTTTT. Amino acids: CASSGGTGVSGELFF. The rearrangement uses TRBV11-3 and TRBJ2-2; 10 bases align to TRBD1. CDR1 is SGHNT and CDR2 is YENEEA in the germline V gene. The ends lost 5 bases at V and 6 bases at J; junction bases unmatched: 6. CDR3 size: 15 residues.

This clone has only a few counts. The chain carries TRBV6-6 and TRBJ1-5, with 7 bases identical to TRBD1. CDR1 is MNHNY and CDR2 is SVGAGI in the germline V gene (reference sequence). The CDR3 is made up of 15 amino acids. The J segment lost 2 bases and the V segment lost 0 bases, leaving 1 base of the junction unmatched. The CDR3 DNA follows: TGTGCCAGCAGTTACTCCGGACAGGGCAATCAGCCCCAGCATTTT. It is translated as CASSYSGQGNQPQHF.

The chain employs TRBV4-1 and TRBJ2-3; 7 bases agree with TRBD1. This CDR3 is 14 amino acids long. V lost 2 bases and J lost 5; bases outside the gene matches: 4. Germline CDR1 is MGHRA and CDR2 is YSYEKL. CDR3 residues: CASSQPRGRDTQYF. CDR3 in DNA: TGCGCCAGCAGCCAACCGAGGGGGCGAGATACGCAGTATTTT.

The chain carries TRBV19 and TRBJ1-4, with D maybe TRBD1 (5 bases). This CDR3 is built from 14 residues. V shed 2 bases and J shed 8 bases, with 12 bases lying between them. Per germline, CDR1 LNHDA and CDR2 SQIVND (reference sequence). CDR3 in DNA: TGTGCCAGTAGTATATCCGGGACTCCGGAAAAACTGTTTTTT. It yields the protein CASSISGTPEKLFF.

The genes are TRBV18 and TRBJ2-7, with D perhaps TRBD2 (6 bases). The CDR3 sequence is 15 residues long. The germline gives CDR1 KGHSH, CDR2 LQKENI. Trimming took off 4 bases at V and 0 bases at J, with 13 bases between the two ends. CDR3 in DNA: TGTGCCAGCTCACACGGACGGGGGAACTCCTACGAGCAGTACTTC. It yields the protein CASSHGRGNSYEQYF. The complete variable domain, with remaining parts taken from reference TRBV18 and TRBJ2-7, reads NAGVMQNPRHLVRRRGQEARLRCSPMKGHSHVYWYRQLPEEGLKFMVYLQKENIIDESGMPKERFSAEFPKEGPSILRIQQVVRGDSAAYFCASSHGRGNSYEQYFGPGTRLTVT.

The V call is TRBV7-8, the J call TRBJ1-2, with TRBD1 identical over 9 bases. J was trimmed by 5 bases and V by 5 bases; bases with no gene match: 6. Germline V CDR1 and CDR2: SGHVS, FQNEAQ. The CDR3 has 14 amino acids. For the CDR3, the DNA is TGTGCCAGCAGCCCCCGGACAGGGGTGTATGGCTACACCTTC. The encoded protein is CASSPRTGVYGYTF. The full variable domain, completed using reference TRBV7-8 and TRBJ1-2, is GAGVSQSPRYKVAKRGQDVALRCDPISGHVSLFWYQQALGQGPEFLTYFQNEAQLDKSGLPSDRFFAERPEGSVSTLKIQRTQQEDSAVYLCASSPRTGVYGYTFGSGTRLTVV.

The chain links TRBV18 to TRBJ1-5; maybe TRBD1 (5 bases). The germline gives CDR1 KGHSH, CDR2 LQKENI. This CDR3 comprises 16 residues. Trimming took 2 bases from V and 0 from J, leaving 11 bases between them. CDR3 sequence: CASSPGGTYSNQPQHF. The CDR3 DNA reads as TGTGCCAGCTCACCAGGGGGGACCTATAGCAATCAGCCCCAGCATTTT.

The rearrangement joins TRBV7-2 to TRBJ2-7; tentatively, D is TRBD1 (5 bases). V was pared by 1 base and J by 0 bases, with 7 bases between. CDR1 and CDR2 (germline): SGHTA, FQGNSA. This CDR3 region has 14 residues. CDR3 loop: CASSLDRYSYEQYF. The CDR3 bases are TGTGCCAGCAGCTTAGACAGGTACTCCTACGAGCAGTACTTC.

This clone was picked up one time. The junction does not match germline at one end; this may be a read error. Other DNA sequences from this sample encode an identical CDR3 as well. The V call is TRBV30, the J call TRBJ2-2; D unclear. CDR1 GTSNPN and CDR2 SVGIG come from the germline V gene (reference sequence). The CDR3 has 11 residues. CDR3 coding DNA: TGTGCTTGGAGTCGGGCCGGGGAGCTGTTTTTT. The encoded protein is CAWSRAGELFF.